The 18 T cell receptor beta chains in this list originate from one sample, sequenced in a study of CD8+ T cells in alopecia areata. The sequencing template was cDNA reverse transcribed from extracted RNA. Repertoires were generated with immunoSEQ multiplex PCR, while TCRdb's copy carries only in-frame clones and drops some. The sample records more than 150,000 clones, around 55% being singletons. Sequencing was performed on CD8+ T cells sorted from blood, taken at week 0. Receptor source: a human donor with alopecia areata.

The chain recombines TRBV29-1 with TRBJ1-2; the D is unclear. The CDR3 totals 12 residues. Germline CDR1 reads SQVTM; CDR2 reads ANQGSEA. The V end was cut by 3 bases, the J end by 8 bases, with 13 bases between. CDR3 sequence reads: CSVDLGYHGYTF. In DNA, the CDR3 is TGCAGCGTTGATTTAGGATATCACGGCTACACCTTC.

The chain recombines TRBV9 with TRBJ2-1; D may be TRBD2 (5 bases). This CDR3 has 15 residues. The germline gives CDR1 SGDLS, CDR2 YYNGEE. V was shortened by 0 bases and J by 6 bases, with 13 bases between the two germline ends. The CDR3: CASSVGSGWSNEQFF. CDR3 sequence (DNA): TGTGCCAGCAGCGTAGGATCGGGATGGAGCAATGAGCAGTTCTTC.

CDR3 region: CASSGGWDNNYGYTF. For the CDR3, the DNA is TGTGCCAGCAGCGGGGGTTGGGACAACAACTATGGCTACACCTTC. V and J are TRBV9 and TRBJ1-2; perhaps TRBD1 as D (6 bases). V shed 3 bases and J shed 2 bases, with 14 bases lying between them. The germline gives CDR1 SGDLS, CDR2 YYNGEE. The CDR3 is made up of 15 amino acids.

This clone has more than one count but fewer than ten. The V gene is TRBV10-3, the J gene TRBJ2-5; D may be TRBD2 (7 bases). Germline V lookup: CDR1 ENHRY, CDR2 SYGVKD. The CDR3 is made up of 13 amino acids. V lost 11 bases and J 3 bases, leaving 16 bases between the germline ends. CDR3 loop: CASREGGEETQYF. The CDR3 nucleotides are TGTGCCTCCCGTGAAGGGGGGGAAGAGACCCAGTACTTC.

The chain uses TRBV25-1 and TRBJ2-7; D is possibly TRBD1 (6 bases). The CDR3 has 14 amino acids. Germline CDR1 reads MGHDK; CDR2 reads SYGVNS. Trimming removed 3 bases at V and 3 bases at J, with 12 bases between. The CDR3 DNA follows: TGTGCCAGCAGTGATTATGGCAGGGGCTACGAGCAGTACTTC. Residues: CASSDYGRGYEQYF.

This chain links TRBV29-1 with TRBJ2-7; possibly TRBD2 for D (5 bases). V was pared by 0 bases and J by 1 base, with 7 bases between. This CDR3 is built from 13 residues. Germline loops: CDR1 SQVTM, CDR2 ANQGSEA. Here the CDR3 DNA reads TGCAGCGTTGAAGATCGGGAATCCTACGAGCAGTACTTC. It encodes CSVEDRESYEQYF.

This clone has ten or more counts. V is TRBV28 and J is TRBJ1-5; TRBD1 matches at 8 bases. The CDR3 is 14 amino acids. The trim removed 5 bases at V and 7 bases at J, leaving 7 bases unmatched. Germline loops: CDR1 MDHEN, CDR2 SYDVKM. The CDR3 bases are TGTGCCAGCAGTCTCCGGACAGGGACGCAGCCCCAGCATTTT. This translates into CASSLRTGTQPQHF.

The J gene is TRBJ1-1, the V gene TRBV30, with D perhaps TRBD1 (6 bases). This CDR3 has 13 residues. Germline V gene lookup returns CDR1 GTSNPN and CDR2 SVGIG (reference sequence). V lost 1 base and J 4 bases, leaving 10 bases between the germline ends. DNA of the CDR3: TGTGCCTGGAGTGCACAGGGTGGCACTGAAGCTTTCTTT. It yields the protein CAWSAQGGTEAFF.

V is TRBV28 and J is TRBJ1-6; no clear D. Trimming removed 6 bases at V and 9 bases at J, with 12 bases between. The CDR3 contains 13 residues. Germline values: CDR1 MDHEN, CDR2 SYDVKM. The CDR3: CASSSGEVSPLHF. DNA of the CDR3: TGTGCCAGCAGCTCCGGGGAAGTTTCACCCCTCCACTTT.

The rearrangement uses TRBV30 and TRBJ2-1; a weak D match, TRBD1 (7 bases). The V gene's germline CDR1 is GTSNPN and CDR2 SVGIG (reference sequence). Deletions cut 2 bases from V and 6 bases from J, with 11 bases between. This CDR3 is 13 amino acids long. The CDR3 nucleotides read TGTGCCTGGAGTCTCCAGGGGGGCAATGAGCAGTTCTTC. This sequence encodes CAWSLQGGNEQFF.

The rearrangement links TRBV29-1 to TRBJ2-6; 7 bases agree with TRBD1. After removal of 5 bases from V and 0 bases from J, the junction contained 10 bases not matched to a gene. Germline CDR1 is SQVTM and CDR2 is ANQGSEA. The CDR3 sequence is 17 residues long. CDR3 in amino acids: CSVPIRDSHSGANVLTF. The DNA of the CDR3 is TGCAGCGTTCCCATTCGGGACAGCCACTCTGGGGCCAACGTCCTGACTTTC.

The CDR3 here is CASSPRQTTLEAFF. CDR3 sequence (DNA): TGTGCCAGCAGCCCCCGACAGACAACACTAGAAGCTTTCTTT. The rearrangement joins TRBV9 to TRBJ1-1; possibly TRBD1 for D (5 bases). The CDR3 loop spans 14 amino acids. Trimming left V 4 bases short and J 8 bases short, with 18 bases between. CDR1 and CDR2 from the germline V gene are SGDLS and YYNGEE.

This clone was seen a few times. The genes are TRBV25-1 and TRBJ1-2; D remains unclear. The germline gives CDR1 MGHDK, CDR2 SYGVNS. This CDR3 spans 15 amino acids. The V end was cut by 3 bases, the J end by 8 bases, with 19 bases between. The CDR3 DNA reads TGTGCCAGCAGTGATCCCTTAACGTCGGGAGGGGGCTACACCTTC. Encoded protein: CASSDPLTSGGGYTF.

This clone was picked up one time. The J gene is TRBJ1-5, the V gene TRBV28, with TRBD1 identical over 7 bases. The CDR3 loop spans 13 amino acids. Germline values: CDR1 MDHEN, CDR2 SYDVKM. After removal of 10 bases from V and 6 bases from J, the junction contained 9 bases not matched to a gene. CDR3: CAITDRFGQPQHF. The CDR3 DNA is TGTGCCATTACGGACAGGTTCGGTCAGCCCCAGCATTTT.

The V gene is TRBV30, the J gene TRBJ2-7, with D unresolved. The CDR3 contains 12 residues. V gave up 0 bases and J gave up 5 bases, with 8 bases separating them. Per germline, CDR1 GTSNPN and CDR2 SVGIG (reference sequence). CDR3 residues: CAWSVRSDEQYF. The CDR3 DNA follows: TGTGCCTGGAGTGTAAGGTCGGACGAGCAGTACTTC.

CDR3 amino acids: CASSLAFQESGELFF. As DNA, the CDR3 is TGTGCCAGCAGCTTAGCCTTTCAGGAATCCGGGGAGCTGTTTTTT. The V and J genes are TRBV7-9 and TRBJ2-2; D remains ambiguous. Deletions cut 0 bases from V and 6 bases from J, with 11 bases between. Germline CDR1 reads SEHNR; CDR2 reads FQNEAQ (reference sequence). The CDR3 totals 15 residues.

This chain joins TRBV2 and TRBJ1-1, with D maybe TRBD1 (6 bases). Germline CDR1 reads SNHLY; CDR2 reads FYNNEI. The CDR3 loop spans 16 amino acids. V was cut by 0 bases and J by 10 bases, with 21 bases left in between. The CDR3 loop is CASSEALRDRHRGAFF. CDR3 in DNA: TGTGCCAGCAGTGAAGCGCTTCGAGACAGGCACCGAGGAGCTTTCTTT.

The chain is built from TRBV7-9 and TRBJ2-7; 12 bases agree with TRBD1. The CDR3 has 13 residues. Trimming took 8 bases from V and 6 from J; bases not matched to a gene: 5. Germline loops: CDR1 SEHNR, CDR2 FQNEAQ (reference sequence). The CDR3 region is CASRGTGGLEQYF. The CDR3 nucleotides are TGTGCCAGCCGCGGGACAGGGGGCCTCGAGCAGTACTTC.